This T cell receptor (beta chain) was documented in a study of cytomegalovirus exposure and HLA in healthy donors. Trimming removed 9 bases from V and 2 bases from J; junction bases left unmatched: 14. CDR1 and CDR2 from the germline V gene are MNHEY and SMNVEV (reference sequence). This CDR3 region has 17 residues. A note on this clone: Its antigen is as yet unknown.

Notes on the study in general: In a later analysis, V- and J-gene trimming of beta chains associated with a DCLRE1C missense variant, replicated independently. DRB1 had the most TCR associations and HLA-C the fewest, a later analysis found, with rates varying by HLA locus. Immune exposure information available was restricted to CMV serostatus. In a later analysis, productive TCRs from donors in an Asian-associated ancestry cluster reportedly carried fewer N-insertions than the cohort mean.

Primers: 60 Vbeta forward and 13 Jbeta reverse. The data were produced by immunoSEQ multiplex PCR, yet TCRdb's version contains in-frame clones alone and is incomplete. The sample's table shows about 150,000 clones. Sequenced input: PBMCs. The sequence was obtained from a woman in her forties or fifties in good health and CMV-seronegative. The V gene is TRBV27, the J gene TRBJ1-5; 9 bases match TRBD1. This CDR3 is CASKQGAGVGGNQPQHF. As DNA, the CDR3 is TGTGCCAGTAAACAGGGGGCGGGGGTTGGGGGCAATCAGCCCCAGCATTTT.